What follows describes a single T cell receptor beta chain. Authors' analysis steps: Reference gene primer amplification gave nucleated cell count estimates. Libraries were prepared by immunoSEQ multiplex PCR; TCRdb keeps only in-frame clonotypes and omits some of them. V and J calls and clone size come straight from that table; D and trimming were deduced from the DNA. The sample comprises approximately 270,000 clones, around 86% of which are singletons, and over 1.5% rests with the top ten. This record comes from a study of blood T cell repertoires in COVID-19. Study in general: Nucleic acid was either cDNA or gDNA, and it came from T cells, B-cell-depleted T cells, or PBMCs.

Assignments of participants to cohorts depended upon their own reported clinical history. V shed 5 bases, J shed 7 bases, and the junction held 13 bases outside the gene matches. CDR3 length: 15 amino acids. Germline-derived CDR1 and CDR2 are SGHTA and FQGNSA. The sequencing input was PBMCs or T cells enriched from blood (not recorded which). The chain links TRBV7-2 to TRBJ1-1; 7 bases line up with TRBD1. This sequence was found in a man aged 40-49 years who had recovered from COVID-19. The CDR3 loop reads CASSPRQGEQGEAFF. For the CDR3, the DNA is TGTGCCAGCAGCCCCAGACAGGGCGAACAGGGTGAAGCTTTCTTT.